This paragraph covers one T cell receptor (beta chain) sequence. This specimen comes from a study of blood T cell repertoires in COVID-19. Study overall: Collection of acute and convalescent COVID-19 samples took place in the United States, Italy and Spain. PBMCs, B-cell-depleted T cells, or T cells provided the cDNA or gDNA that made up the material.

Trimming left V 2 bases short and J 13 bases short, with 15 bases between. The CDR3 consists of 14 residues. CDR1 is SGHAT, CDR2 FQNNGV, per germline. Original processing methods: How many nucleated cells were present was estimated from reference gene primer amplification. Sequenced by immunoSEQ multiplex PCR; TCRdb stores in-frame clones only, minus some. V and J calls and clone size are copied from that table; D and trimming were computed from the DNA. The data hold 250,000 or so clones, with over 80% observed a single time. The sequence derives from a woman between 35 and 50 years old who had recovered from COVID-19. The genes are TRBV11-2 and TRBJ1-6, with D perhaps matching TRBD1 (5 bases). Sequenced sample: peripheral blood. The DNA for the CDR3 is TGTGCCAGCAGCTTAAACAGGCCAGGGTCGCCCCTCCACTTT. Its translation is CASSLNRPGSPLHF.